This entry describes one T cell receptor beta chain. These data originate in a study of early T cells in non-severe SARS-CoV-2 infection. Researchers tagged individual cDNA molecules with unique molecular identifiers. TCRdb processed the 5' RACE reads anew with MiXCR; each CDR3 protein has one entry. The sample consists of 90,000 to 130,000 distinct CDR3 sequences, roughly 12% of them appearing once. With 6 bases clipped from V and 1 base from J, the junction kept 3 bases outside the gene matches. The germline gives CDR1 SNHLY, CDR2 FYNNEI. The CDR3 has 14 residues. The receptor comes from an adult who was a healthcare worker with PCR-confirmed SARS-CoV-2 infection or an uninfected control (not recorded which). This chain joins TRBV2 and TRBJ2-3; the match to TRBD1 covers 8 bases. The source material was whole blood. This chain's CDR3 is CASRTDRGTDTQYF. The CDR3 coding sequence is TGTGCCAGCAGAACGGACAGGGGCACAGATACGCAGTATTTT. The full variable domain, with the rest looked up from reference TRBV2 and TRBJ2-3, is EPEVTQTPSHQVTQMGQEVILRCVPISNHLYFYWYRQILGQKVEFLVSFYNNEISEKSEIFDDQFSVERPDGSNFTLKIRSTKLEDSAMYFCASRTDRGTDTQYFGPGTRLTVL.